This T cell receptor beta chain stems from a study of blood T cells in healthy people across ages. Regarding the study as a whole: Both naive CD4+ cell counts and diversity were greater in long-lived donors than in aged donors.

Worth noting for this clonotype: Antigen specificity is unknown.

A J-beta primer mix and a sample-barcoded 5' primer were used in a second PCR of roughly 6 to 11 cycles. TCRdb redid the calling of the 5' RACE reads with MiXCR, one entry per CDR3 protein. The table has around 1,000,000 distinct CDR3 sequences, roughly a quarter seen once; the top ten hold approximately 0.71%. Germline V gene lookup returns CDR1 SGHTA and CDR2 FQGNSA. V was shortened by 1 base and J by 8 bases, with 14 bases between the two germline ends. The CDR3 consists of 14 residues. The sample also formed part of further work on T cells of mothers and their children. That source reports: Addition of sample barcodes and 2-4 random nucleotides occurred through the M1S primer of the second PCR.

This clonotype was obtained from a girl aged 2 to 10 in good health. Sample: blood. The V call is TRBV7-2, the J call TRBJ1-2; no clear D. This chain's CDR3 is CASSLERLTGGYTF. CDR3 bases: TGTGCCAGCAGCTTAGAACGCCTCACCGGGGGCTACACCTTC.